This T cell receptor beta chain was identified during a study of T cell changes during pregnancy in multiple sclerosis. Trimming pared 3 bases from V and 6 bases from J, leaving 15 bases between. Germline CDR1 KGHSH, CDR2 LQKENI. The CDR3 extends over 15 amino acids. Only in-frame clones appear in the TCRdb table, and some are missing; sequencing was by immunoSEQ multiplex PCR. The sample carries 90,000 to 120,000 clones, around 93% recorded once. The chain is built from TRBV18 and TRBJ2-4; possible D gene TRBD1, 6 bases. This TCR derives from a female donor with multiple sclerosis, enrolled in a pregnancy study. The specimen comprised peripheral blood, sampled before pregnancy. The CDR3 DNA sequence: TGTGCCAGCTCACCTTCCTCGGCAGGGGTAAACATTCAGTACTTC. Translation gives CASSPSSAGVNIQYF.